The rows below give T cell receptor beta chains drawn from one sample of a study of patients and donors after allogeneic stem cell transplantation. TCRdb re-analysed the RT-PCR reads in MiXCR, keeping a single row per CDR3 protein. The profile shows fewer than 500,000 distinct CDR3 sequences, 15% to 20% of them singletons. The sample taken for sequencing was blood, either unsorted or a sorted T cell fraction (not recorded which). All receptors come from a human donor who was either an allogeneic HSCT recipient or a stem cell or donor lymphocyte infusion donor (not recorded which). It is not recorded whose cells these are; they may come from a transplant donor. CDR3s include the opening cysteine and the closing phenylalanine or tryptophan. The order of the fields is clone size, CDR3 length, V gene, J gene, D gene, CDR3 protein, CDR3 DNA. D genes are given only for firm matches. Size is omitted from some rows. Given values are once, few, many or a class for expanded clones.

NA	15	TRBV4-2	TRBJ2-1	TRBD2	CASSQGGRAYNEQFF	TGTGCCAGCAGCCAGGGTGGGAGGGCTTACAATGAGCAGTTCTTC
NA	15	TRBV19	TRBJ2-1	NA	CASSTRTRGANEQFF	TGTGCCAGTAGTACCAGGACTAGGGGGGCCAATGAGCAGTTCTTC
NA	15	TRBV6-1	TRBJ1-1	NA	CATQERRSLNTEAFF	TGTGCCACCCAAGAAAGGCGGAGCTTGAACACTGAAGCTTTCTTT
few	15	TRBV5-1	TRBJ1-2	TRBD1	CASTRGDKSNYGYTF	TGCGCCAGCACCAGGGGGGACAAATCTAACTATGGCTACACCTTC
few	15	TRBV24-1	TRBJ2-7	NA	CATSDSGTSAYEQYF	TGTGCCACCAGTGACTCCGGGACTTCAGCCTACGAGCAGTACTTC
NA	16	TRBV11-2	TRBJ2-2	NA	CASTIIAGKNTGELFF	TGTGCCAGCACCATAATTGCGGGGAAGAACACCGGGGAGCTGTTTTTT
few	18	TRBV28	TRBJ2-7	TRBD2	CASSLVLSGRAKINEQYF	TGTGCCAGCAGTTTAGTCCTTAGCGGGAGGGCCAAAATTAACGAGCAGTACTTC
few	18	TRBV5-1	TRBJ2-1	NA	CASSLELGGLQTLNEQFF	TGCGCCAGCAGCTTGGAGCTGGGGGGACTCCAAACGCTCAATGAGCAGTTCTTC
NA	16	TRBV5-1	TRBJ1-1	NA	CASSLAGEPPNTEAFF	TGCGCCAGCAGCTTGGCAGGGGAGCCCCCCAACACTGAAGCTTTCTTT
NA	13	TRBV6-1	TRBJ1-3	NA	CASLGAPGNTIYF	TGTGCCAGCCTGGGGGCGCCTGGAAACACCATATATTTT
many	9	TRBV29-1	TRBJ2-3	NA	CSAPGTVGF	TGCAGCGCCCCCGGCACTGTAGGCTTT
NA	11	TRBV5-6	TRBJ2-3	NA	CASSFQDTQYF	TGTGCCAGCAGCTTTCAGGATACGCAGTATTTT
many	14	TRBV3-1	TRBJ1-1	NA	CASRLDKTNTEAFF	TGTGCCAGCAGGTTAGACAAGACGAACACTGAAGCTTTCTTT
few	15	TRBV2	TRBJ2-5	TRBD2	CASSEREAKRETQYF	TGTGCCAGCAGTGAACGGGAGGCGAAACGGGAGACCCAGTACTTC
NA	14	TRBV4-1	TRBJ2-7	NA	CASSQRPRGYEQYF	TGCGCCAGCAGCCAAAGGCCCCGCGGTTACGAGCAGTACTTC
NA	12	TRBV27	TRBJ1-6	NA	CASSFSGSPLHF	TGTGCCAGCAGTTTTAGCGGTTCACCCCTCCACTTT
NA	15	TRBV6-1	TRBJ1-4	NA	CASRTGRATNEKLFF	TGTGCCAGCAGAACAGGACGGGCAACTAATGAAAAACTGTTTTTT
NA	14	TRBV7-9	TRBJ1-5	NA	CASSLVGFNQPQHF	TGTGCCAGCAGCTTAGTTGGGTTCAATCAGCCCCAGCATTTT
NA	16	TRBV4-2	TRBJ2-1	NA	CASSQGWLRDDNEQFF	TGTGCCAGCAGCCAAGGGTGGCTCCGAGACGACAATGAGCAGTTCTTC
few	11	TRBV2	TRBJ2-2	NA	CASGKTGELFF	TGTGCCAGCGGAAAGACCGGGGAGCTGTTTTTT
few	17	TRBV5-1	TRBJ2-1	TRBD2	CASSEGTSGSSYNEQFF	TGCGCCAGCAGCGAAGGGACTAGCGGGAGCTCCTACAATGAGCAGTTCTTC
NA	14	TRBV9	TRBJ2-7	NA	CASSAAGSGYEQYF	TGTGCCAGCAGCGCTGCCGGCAGTGGTTACGAGCAGTACTTC
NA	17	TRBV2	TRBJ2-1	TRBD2	CASSHTNSGSGKNEQFF	TGTGCCAGCAGCCACACGAATAGCGGGAGTGGAAAGAATGAGCAGTTCTTC
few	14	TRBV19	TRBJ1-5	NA	CASSTGNSNQPQHF	TGTGCCAGTAGTACAGGTAATAGCAATCAGCCCCAGCATTTT
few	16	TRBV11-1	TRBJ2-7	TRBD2	CASSLPRGTSSYEQYF	TGTGCCAGCAGTCTCCCCCGCGGGACTAGCTCCTACGAGCAGTACTTC
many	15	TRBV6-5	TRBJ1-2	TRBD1	CASSYSGDSFYGYTF	TGTGCCAGCAGTTACTCCGGGGACAGCTTCTATGGCTACACCTTC
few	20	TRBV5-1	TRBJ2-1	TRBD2	CASSWEPGTSGRWSYNEQFF	TGCGCCAGCAGCTGGGAGCCCGGGACTAGCGGGAGGTGGTCCTACAATGAGCAGTTCTTC
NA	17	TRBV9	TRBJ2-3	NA	CASSVEIGVGFLDTQYF	TGTGCCAGCAGCGTAGAAATCGGGGTGGGATTTCTTGATACGCAGTATTTT
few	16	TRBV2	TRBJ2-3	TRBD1	CASSETGRTLVDTQYF	TGTGCCAGCAGTGAGACAGGGCGGACTTTAGTAGATACGCAGTATTTT
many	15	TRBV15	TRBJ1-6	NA	CATSTTRDSNSPLHF	TGTGCCACCAGCACCACTCGGGATTCTAATTCACCCCTCCACTTT
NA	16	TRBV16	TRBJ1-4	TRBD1	CASSPGQGTTNEKLFF	TGTGCCAGCAGCCCGGGACAGGGGACAACTAATGAAAAACTGTTTTTT
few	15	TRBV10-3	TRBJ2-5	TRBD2	CAISPAGGYQETQYF	TGTGCCATCAGTCCGGCGGGAGGGTACCAAGAGACCCAGTACTTC
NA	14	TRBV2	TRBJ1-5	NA	CASSGGQGNQPQHF	TGTGCCAGCAGTGGGGGTCAGGGCAATCAGCCCCAGCATTTT
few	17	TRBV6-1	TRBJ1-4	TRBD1	CASSEGSRGLANEKLFF	TGTGCCAGCAGTGAAGGAAGCAGGGGGCTGGCTAATGAAAAACTGTTTTTT
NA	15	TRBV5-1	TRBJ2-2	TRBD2	CASYLAEANTGELFF	TGCGCCAGCTACCTAGCGGAGGCGAACACCGGGGAGCTGTTTTTT
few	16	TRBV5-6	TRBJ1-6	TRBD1	CASSGAGTGLNSPLHF	TGTGCCAGCAGCGGTGCCGGGACAGGGCTAAATTCACCCCTCCACTTT
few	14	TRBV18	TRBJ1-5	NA	CASSPIGGNQPQHF	TGTGCCAGCTCACCAATCGGGGGCAATCAGCCCCAGCATTTT
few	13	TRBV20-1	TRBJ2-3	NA	CSARDAGSDTQYF	TGCAGTGCTAGAGATGCGGGGTCGGATACGCAGTATTTT
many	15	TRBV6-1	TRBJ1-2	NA	CASSAWDTFNYGYTF	TGTGCCAGCAGTGCTTGGGACACCTTCAACTATGGCTACACCTTC
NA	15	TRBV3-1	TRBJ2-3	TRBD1	CASSQGTGHTDTQYF	TGTGCCAGCAGCCAAGGGACAGGGCATACAGATACGCAGTATTTT
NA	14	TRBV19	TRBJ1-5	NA	CASTITGTSQPQHF	TGTGCCAGTACGATAACAGGGACTTCGCAGCCCCAGCATTTT
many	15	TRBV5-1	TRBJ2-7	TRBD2	CASSLGAGGPYEQYF	TGCGCCAGCAGCTTGGGAGCGGGAGGGCCCTACGAGCAGTACTTC
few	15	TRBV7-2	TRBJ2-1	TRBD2	CASSPQAGGLYEQFF	TGTGCCAGCAGCCCCCAGGCGGGGGGCCTCTATGAGCAGTTCTTC
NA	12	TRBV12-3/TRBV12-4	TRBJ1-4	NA	CASSPRRGKLFF	TGTGCCAGCAGCCCACGACGCGGAAAACTGTTTTTT
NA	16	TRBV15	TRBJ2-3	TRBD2	CATSRMLTSRTDTQYF	TGTGCCACCAGCAGAATGCTGACTAGCCGGACAGATACGCAGTATTTT
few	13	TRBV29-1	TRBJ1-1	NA	CSVEDYMNTEAFF	TGCAGCGTTGAAGACTACATGAACACTGAAGCTTTCTTT